This record covers a single T cell receptor beta chain. This sample was taken from a study of cytomegalovirus exposure and HLA in healthy donors. Germline V CDR1 and CDR2: LNHNV, YYDKDF (reference sequence). The CDR3 loop spans 14 amino acids. V lost 1 base to trimming and J lost 6 bases; unmatched junction nucleotides: 6. The PCR was carried out with 60 Vbeta primers and 13 Jbeta primers. Clones were sequenced by immunoSEQ multiplex PCR, and TCRdb holds only the in-frame ones, with some missing. The sample yields around 300,000 clones, about 90% seen once. Sequencing was carried out using PBMCs. This receptor was obtained from a woman aged 18 to 35 in good health and CMV-seronegative. V and J are TRBV15 and TRBJ2-7; TRBD1 matches 7 bases. The CDR3 DNA follows: TGTGCCACCAGCAGAGGAGGGGCAGGGGGCGAGCAGTACTTC. Translated, it gives CATSRGGAGGEQYF.